The clone carrying this T cell receptor (beta chain) was observed a handful of times. This sample was included in a study of blood T cell repertoires in COVID-19. On the study more broadly: The analysed material was cDNA or gDNA that came from T cells, B-cell-depleted T cells, or PBMCs.

The table came from immunoSEQ multiplex PCR; TCRdb's copy has only in-frame clones and leaves some out. In the table there are some 190,000 clones, 65% to 80% of which are singletons. Germline values: CDR1 WNHNN, CDR2 SYGVQD (reference sequence). This CDR3 has 13 amino acids. The V and J ends lost 3 bases and 11 bases, in that order; junction bases with no gene match: 6. Grouping used clinical history reported by participants in a survey and questionnaire. The J gene is TRBJ1-2, the V gene TRBV10-1; the match to TRBD1 covers 10 bases. The origin of this receptor is a woman in her forties or fifties with acute COVID-19. Sequencing was performed on PBMCs or T cells enriched from blood (not recorded which). The CDR3, as DNA: TGCGCCAGCAGTGATCTTACGGGACAGGGGTACACCTTC. This translates into CASSDLTGQGYTF.